The T cell receptor (beta chain) under discussion was sequenced for a study of blood T cell repertoires in COVID-19. Measured with immunoSEQ multiplex PCR; TCRdb has only the in-frame clones, and not every one. The sample contains about 480,000 clones, about 85% of which appear only once. The sequenced material came from PBMCs or T cells enriched from blood (not recorded which). The source is a woman aged 55-70 years who had recovered from COVID-19.

CDR3 protein: CAWPRQGRSNQPQHF. The DNA of the CDR3 is TGTGCCTGGCCTCGACAGGGTCGTAGCAATCAGCCCCAGCATTTT. The gene calls are TRBV30 and TRBJ1-5; 7 positions match TRBD1. The CDR3 is 15 residues long. Per the germline V gene, CDR1 is GTSNPN and CDR2 is SVGIG (reference sequence). The trim removed 5 bases at V and 0 bases at J, leaving 7 bases unmatched.